This T cell receptor beta chain appears in the sequencing data of a study of blood T cell repertoires in COVID-19. Study-level information: Donors in the United States, Italy and Spain gave samples during acute or convalescent COVID-19.

This clone occurred once. TCRdb's copy holds only in-frame clones and misses some; the assay was immunoSEQ multiplex PCR. Of under 200,000 clones listed, around 86% are singletons. The CDR3 totals 15 residues. V was shortened by 1 base and J by 0 bases, with 7 bases between the two germline ends. The V gene's germline CDR1 is MDHEN and CDR2 SYDVKM. The chain couples TRBV28 to TRBJ1-3; D not resolved. The sequence came from an older man with acute or convalescent COVID-19. The sequencing input was peripheral blood. The CDR3 nucleotides read TGTGCCAGCAGTTTATTCCCCGTCTCTGGAAACACCATATATTTT. It specifies CASSLFPVSGNTIYF.